The clone carrying this T cell receptor beta chain was detected ten times or more. Unique molecular identifiers tagged the TCRbeta library. In TCRdb, the PCR reads were re-called with MiXCR into one record per CDR3 protein. The sample lists 150,000 to 200,000 distinct CDR3 sequences, 14% to 15% seen once, with about 12% in the top ten. These data belong to a study of T-cell reconstitution after alpha-beta-depleted transplantation in children. Trimming took 8 bases from V and 3 from J, leaving 5 bases between them. CDR3 size: 11 residues. Germline V lookup: CDR1 WSHSY, CDR2 SAAADI. This chain joins TRBV10-2 and TRBJ2-1; D call uncertain. Sequencing was performed on PBMCs from the stem cell graft donor, taken from the stem cell graft. The TCR was taken from a human donor who donated a stem cell graft to a child with acute lymphoblastic leukemia. The CDR3 here is CASDSYNEQFF. CDR3 bases: TGCGCCAGCGATAGCTACAATGAGCAGTTCTTC.